This T cell receptor (beta chain) comes out of a study of cytomegalovirus exposure and HLA in healthy donors. The wider study: Findings of an earlier analysis included some 120 million unique TCR beta sequences from 200 million or so T cells.

The PCR had 60 Vbeta and 13 Jbeta primers. TCRdb keeps only in-frame clones here, not all; method: immunoSEQ multiplex PCR. The table lists 150,000 to 200,000 clones. Considering frequency, this clone is medium-sized. Its antigen is still unknown. Study-level points and caveats: Exclusion applied to some V segments, including TRBV6-2 and TRBV6-3, as they were indistinguishable. In vitro experiments confirmed that three CMV-associated chains were specific for CMV antigens.

Deletions cut 3 bases from V and 0 bases from J, with 9 bases between. Germline CDR1 is MRHNA and CDR2 is SNTAGT. The CDR3 consists of 15 residues. The sequencing sample was made of PBMCs. The chain employs TRBV6-4 and TRBJ2-1; no clear D. The receptor's source is a man aged 25 to 40 in good health and CMV-seronegative. Here the CDR3 reads CASSEGAGSYNEQFF. The CDR3 nucleotides are TGTGCCAGCAGTGAAGGAGCCGGCTCCTACAATGAGCAGTTCTTC.